What follows are 14 T cell receptor beta chains derived from one specimen sequenced in a study of blood T cell repertoires in COVID-19. Profiled with immunoSEQ multiplex PCR; TCRdb holds only in-frame clones, not every one. In the table there are more than 200,000 clones, less than 90% of which are singletons. The sample comprised peripheral blood. Receptor source: a man aged 25 to 45 with active or convalescent COVID-19.

This clone was detected a few times. The V gene is TRBV27, the J gene TRBJ1-2, with 9 bases that match TRBD1. After removal of 6 bases from V and 7 bases from J, the junction contained 12 bases not matched to a gene. Germline V CDR1 and CDR2: MNHEY, SMNVEV (reference sequence). This CDR3 is built from 15 residues. CDR3 residues: CASRSSGTGRGGYTF. Written as DNA, the CDR3 is TGTGCCAGCAGGAGTTCCGGGACAGGGAGGGGTGGCTACACCTTC.

The chain has TRBV2 and TRBJ1-1; D is undetermined. Trimming removed 4 bases from V and 0 bases from J, with 9 bases in between. The germline CDR1 and CDR2 sequences are SNHLY and FYNNEI. The CDR3 has 14 residues. Written as DNA, the CDR3 is TGTGCCAGCAGTGGTCGGGTCCTGAACACTGAAGCTTTCTTT. Protein sequence: CASSGRVLNTEAFF.

To note about this clone: The same CDR3 can be traced to other DNA sequences in this sample. The V call is TRBV2, the J call TRBJ1-2, with D possibly TRBD1 on 5 matching bases. V was clipped by 3 bases and J by 2 bases, with 10 bases between them. The germline CDR1 and CDR2 sequences are SNHLY and FYNNEI. The CDR3 extends over 14 amino acids. In nucleotides, the CDR3 is TGTGCCAGCAGTGAGCAGGGAAGGAACTATGGCTACACCTTC. Translation gives CASSEQGRNYGYTF.

V usage is TRBV6-1 and J usage is TRBJ2-7, with D possibly TRBD2 on 5 matching bases. CDR1 is MNHNS and CDR2 is SASEGT in the germline V gene. Trimming left V 1 base short and J 3 bases short, with 16 bases between. CDR3 length: 16 amino acids. CDR3 residues: CASSEEGRLRYYEQYF. The CDR3 bases are TGTGCCAGCAGTGAAGAGGGCCGACTACGATACTACGAGCAGTACTTC.

J is TRBJ2-7 and V is TRBV4-1, with TRBD1 matching 9 bases. This CDR3 is 15 amino acids long. J lost 3 bases, V lost 0 bases, and 3 bases had no gene match. Germline values: CDR1 MGHRA, CDR2 YSYEKL. The CDR3 nucleotides read TGCGCCAGCAGCCAAGAACAGGGGGCAAGCTACGAGCAGTACTTC. Amino acid sequence: CASSQEQGASYEQYF.

The chain links TRBV4-1 to TRBJ2-3, with 9 bases fitting TRBD2. This CDR3 region has 18 residues. The V gene's germline CDR1 is MGHRA and CDR2 YSYEKL. V was pared by 0 bases and J by 2 bases, with 9 bases of the junction left unmatched. CDR3 in amino acids: CASSQDVASGDLTDTQYF. CDR3 in DNA: TGCGCCAGCAGCCAAGATGTAGCTAGCGGGGACCTCACAGATACGCAGTATTTT.

The chain links TRBV6-5 to TRBJ2-3; 12 bases are a match to TRBD2. Germline assignment: CDR1 MNHEY and CDR2 SVGAGI. The CDR3 is 15 residues long. V shed 6 bases, J shed 5 bases, and the junction held 6 bases outside the gene matches. CDR3 in amino acids: CASSRGLAGRDTQYF. CDR3 bases: TGTGCCAGCAGCCGCGGACTAGCGGGGAGAGATACGCAGTATTTT.

V gene TRBV2 combines with J gene TRBJ1-1; D is perhaps TRBD1 (6 bases). V lost 6 bases to trimming and J lost 4 bases, with 9 bases between them. Germline loops: CDR1 SNHLY, CDR2 FYNNEI. The CDR3 spans 12 residues. CDR3 protein: CASSGQPTEAFF. The CDR3 nucleotides read TGTGCCAGCAGCGGACAGCCCACTGAAGCTTTCTTT.

V and J are TRBV21-1 and TRBJ1-2; the D segment call TRBD1 is taken from the table without a DNA check. TRBV21-1 represents a pseudogene. The CDR3 is 13 amino acids. CDR3 sequence: CASSIIRDRGTVF. The DNA for the CDR3 is TGTGCCAGCAGCATAATACGGGACAGGGGTACTGTATTC.

This clone was seen only a few times. V gene TRBV5-1 combines with J gene TRBJ1-3; D ambiguous. V lost 5 bases to trimming and J lost 0 bases, with 18 bases between them. Germline V lookup: CDR1 SGHRS, CDR2 YFSETQ. The CDR3 extends over 17 amino acids. The CDR3 spells CASRPGRTESSGNTIYF. The CDR3 DNA reads as TGCGCCAGCAGGCCTGGGAGGACCGAGAGCTCTGGAAACACCATATATTTT.

This chain links TRBV27 with TRBJ1-5; D perhaps matches TRBD1 (6 bases). V lost 5 bases and J lost 2, with 13 bases in between. Per germline, CDR1 MNHEY and CDR2 SMNVEV (reference sequence). This CDR3 is 15 amino acids long. Written as DNA, the CDR3 is TGTGCCAGCAGTCCGGATTCAGGGGGCAATCAGCCCCAGCATTTT. Its translation: CASSPDSGGNQPQHF.

The V and J genes are TRBV5-4 and TRBJ1-4; TRBD1 might be the D (6 bases). Trimming pared 4 bases from V and 7 bases from J, leaving 11 bases between. Per germline, CDR1 SGHNT and CDR2 YYREEE (reference sequence). This CDR3 has 13 residues. CDR3 sequence reads: CASSRDNGEKLFF. Written as DNA, the CDR3 is TGTGCCAGCAGCAGGGACAACGGTGAAAAACTGTTTTTT.

The chain carries TRBV19 and TRBJ1-4; D is undetermined. V lost 0 bases and J lost 6, with 14 bases in between. This CDR3 is built from 16 residues. The germline V gene has CDR1 LNHDA and CDR2 SQIVND (reference sequence). CDR3 protein: CASSIDLGGEDEKLFF. The CDR3 DNA follows: TGTGCCAGTAGTATAGATCTTGGCGGAGAGGATGAAAAACTGTTTTTT. Looking up the rest from reference TRBV19 and TRBJ1-4 gives the full variable domain: DGGITQSPKYLFRKEGQNVTLSCEQNLNHDAMYWYRQDPGQGLRLIYYSQIVNDFQKGDIAEGYSVSREKKESFPLTVTSAQKNPTAFYLCASSIDLGGEDEKLFFGSGTQLSVL.

The genes are TRBV7-6 and TRBJ2-3; D may be TRBD2 (5 bases). Trimming stripped 4 bases from V and 0 bases from J, with 14 bases between. There are 16 residues in the CDR3. Per germline, CDR1 SGHVS and CDR2 FNYEAQ. Written as DNA, the CDR3 is TGTGCCAGCAGCTCTAATCCGGGAATTAGCACAGATACGCAGTATTTT. Protein product: CASSSNPGISTDTQYF.